The present TCR beta chain was sequenced within a study of identical twins. Study-wide results and limits: Models underestimated out-of-frame TCR alpha sharing in monozygotic twins. Out-of-frame alpha sequences shared by twins were enriched for low generation probability.

Carrying unique molecular identifiers, the cDNA also gained a universal primer site through template switching. TCRdb itself ran the 5' RACE reads through MiXCR, one entry per CDR3 protein. The repertoire consists of 700,000 or so distinct CDR3 sequences, with approximately 9% occurring once and the leading ten covering 0.8% to 1%. Notes on this clonotype: The target antigen is unknown.

The same data also went into a second study, on yellow fever vaccine responses in identical twins. That work states: Reported findings indicate that twins' vaccine T cell responses seemed partially convergent, partially personalized.

Sequencing was done on a sample of PBMCs. This sequence was found in a woman aged 18-29 years in good health.

This chain's CDR3 is CASRPRTSDYNEQFF. The DNA for the CDR3 is TGTGCCAGCAGACCGCGGACTAGCGACTACAATGAGCAGTTCTTC. V usage is TRBV13 and J usage is TRBJ2-1, with TRBD2 identical over 9 bases. Germline V lookup: CDR1 PRHDT, CDR2 FYEKMQ (reference sequence). This CDR3 spans 15 amino acids. V shed 6 bases and J 3 bases; nucleotides not matched to a gene: 6.